This TCR beta chain was documented in a study of blood T cell repertoires in COVID-19. Turning to the study itself: Whether acute or convalescent, the COVID-19 samples came from the United States, Italy and Spain. T cells, B-cell-depleted T cells, or PBMCs provided the cDNA or gDNA that served as material.

Original data processing: Amplifying reference gene primers gave estimates of nucleated cell counts. Profiled with immunoSEQ multiplex PCR; TCRdb holds only in-frame clones, not every one. V and J calls and clone size follow that table, whereas D and trimming were derived from the DNA. The data contain about 130,000 clones, about 84% of them singletons. From germline, CDR1 is LGHNA and CDR2 YNFKEQ. The CDR3 is 13 residues long. Trimming took 0 bases from V and 5 from J, leaving 7 bases between them. This sequence was found in a woman aged 60 to 75 with acute or convalescent COVID-19. The sequenced material came from peripheral blood. The chain carries TRBV4-2 and TRBJ1-2, with D maybe TRBD1 (5 bases). The CDR3 coding sequence is TGTGCCAGCAGCCAAGATGGGGGGTATGGCTACACCTTC. It encodes CASSQDGGYGYTF.